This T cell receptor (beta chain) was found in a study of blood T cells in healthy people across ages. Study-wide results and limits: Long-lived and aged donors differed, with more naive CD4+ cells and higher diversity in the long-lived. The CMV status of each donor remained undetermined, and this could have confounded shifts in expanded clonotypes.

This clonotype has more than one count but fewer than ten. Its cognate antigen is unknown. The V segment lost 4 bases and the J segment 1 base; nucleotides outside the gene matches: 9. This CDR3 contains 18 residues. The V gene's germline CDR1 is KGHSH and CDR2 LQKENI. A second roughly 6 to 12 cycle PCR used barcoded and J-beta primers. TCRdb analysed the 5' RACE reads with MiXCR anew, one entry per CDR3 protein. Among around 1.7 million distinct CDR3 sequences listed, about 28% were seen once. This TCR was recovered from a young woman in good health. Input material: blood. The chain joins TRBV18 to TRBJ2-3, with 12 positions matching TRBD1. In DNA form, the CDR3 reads TGTGCCAGCTCACTCCTGCCGGGACAGGGGGCCGGCACAGATACGCAGTATTTT. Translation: CASSLLPGQGAGTDTQYF.